Listed below are T cell receptor beta chains from one sample, sequenced in a study of blood T cells in healthy people across ages. From the 5' RACE reads, TCRdb called clonotypes with MiXCR, one entry per CDR3 protein. The sample records 1.5 million to 2 million distinct CDR3 sequences, approximately 28% being singletons. The sample comprised blood. The origin of the receptors is a woman in her thirties in good health. Both conserved end residues are part of each CDR3. A D gene is named only where the DNA matches it firmly. Clone size is shown for a subset of rows, as once, few, many or a class of expanded clone.

TRBV20-1	NA	TRBJ2-7	NA	CSARGHPSVAGTSYEQYF	TGCAGTGCGCGGGGGCACCCGTCCGTCGCGGGGACCTCCTACGAGCAGTACTTC
TRBV5-6	few	TRBJ2-1	NA	CASSPTSVFYNEQFF	TGTGCCAGTAGCCCAACATCAGTCTTCTACAATGAGCAGTTCTTC
TRBV29-1	NA	TRBJ2-5	NA	CSSRSGGNEQYF	TGCAGCTCTCGTTCGGGGGGCAATGAGCAGTACTTC
TRBV6-5	NA	TRBJ2-3	NA	CASSPSLGTRTDTQYF	TGTGCCAGCAGCCCCTCGCTAGGGACCCGCACAGATACGCAGTATTTT
TRBV29-1	many	TRBJ2-7	TRBD1	CSVDTGGHEQYF	TGCAGCGTTGACACAGGGGGTCACGAGCAGTACTTC
TRBV20-1	few	TRBJ1-4	NA	CSARYGGGEKLFF	TGCAGTGCTAGATACGGGGGCGGAGAAAAACTGTTTTTT
TRBV5-1	NA	TRBJ2-3	TRBD1	CASGTGQGESVTQYF	TGCGCCAGCGGAACGGGACAGGGGGAGTCAGTGACGCAGTATTTT
TRBV5-6	NA	TRBJ1-3	NA	CASSATGRPFGNTIYF	TGTGCCAGCAGCGCCACAGGGCGCCCTTTTGGAAACACCATATATTTT
TRBV5-1	NA	TRBJ1-4	TRBD1	CASSSGQGQTNEKLFF	TGCGCCAGCAGCTCGGGACAGGGTCAAACTAATGAAAAACTGTTTTTT
TRBV6-1	NA	TRBJ1-2	NA	CASSETAALGYTF	TGTGCCAGCAGTGAAACGGCGGCCTTAGGCTACACCTTC
TRBV5-1	NA	TRBJ1-5	NA	CASSLDYLIWPQHF	TGCGCCAGCAGCTTGGACTATCTGATTTGGCCCCAGCATTTT
TRBV20-1	NA	TRBJ1-1	NA	CSAEEGGDREAFF	TGCAGTGCGGAAGAGGGTGGGGACCGCGAAGCTTTCTTT
TRBV12-3/TRBV12-4	few	TRBJ1-2	NA	CASSLSTPELGGYTF	TGTGCCAGCAGTTTAAGCACACCCGAATTGGGTGGCTACACCTTC